This record covers a single T cell receptor beta chain. Its antigen is unknown. PCR involved 60 Vbeta and 13 Jbeta primers. In the original analysis: A follow-up analysis tallied 70 million to 80 million unique TCR beta chains, some 9.9 million shared. Generated by immunoSEQ multiplex PCR, the TCRdb table keeps only in-frame clones and is missing some. The V and J calls and clone size were taken over from that table, and D and trimming were inferred from the DNA. Of around 95,000 clones listed, around 74% are singletons. The data belong to a study of cytomegalovirus exposure and HLA in healthy donors. Study findings and constraints: Presence/absence analyses assumed roughly uniform sequencing depth across donors. TCR beta V- and J-gene trimming, according to a later analysis, was linked to a missense DCLRE1C variant. Among the CMV-associated chains, a few were confirmed in vitro as specific for CMV antigens.

This TCR was recovered from a man aged 25 to 45 in good health and CMV-seropositive. Input material: PBMCs.

This chain's CDR3 is CASSPLGAGTHGYTF. CDR3 DNA: TGTGCCAGCAGCCCCCTTGGGGCGGGGACCCATGGCTACACCTTC. The genes are TRBV6-5 and TRBJ1-2, with D possibly being TRBD1 (5 bases). V was cut by 6 bases and J by 6 bases, with 20 bases left in between. Germline CDR1 MNHEY, CDR2 SVGAGI. This CDR3 has 15 amino acids.